Presented here are 6 T cell receptor beta chains from one specimen sequenced in a study of shared clonotypes between healthy human individuals. This table comes from immunoSEQ multiplex PCR, and its TCRdb copy is limited to in-frame clones, with some not included. Here the sample spans around 2.5 million clones, roughly 93% being singletons. Sequencing was done on a sample of naive CD4+ T cells from PBMCs. Described subset: CD45RA+ positively selected. These receptors originate from a man aged 18 to 30 in good health. Some clones in this sample may be carry-over from other donors' samples.

The chain combines TRBV7-2 with TRBJ1-2, with TRBD1 matching 10 bases. Per germline, CDR1 SGHTA and CDR2 FQGNSA. This CDR3 spans 15 amino acids. Losses at the gene ends were 4 bases for V and 3 bases for J; bases not matched to a gene: 5. The CDR3 here is CASSWGTGEYYGYTF. CDR3 nucleotide sequence: TGTGCCAGCAGCTGGGGGACAGGGGAGTACTATGGCTACACCTTC.

V gene TRBV27 combines with J gene TRBJ2-7; D is possibly TRBD2 (5 bases). V lost 2 bases, J lost 2 bases, and 13 bases lay in between. The V gene's germline CDR1 is MNHEY and CDR2 SMNVEV (reference sequence). This CDR3 contains 15 residues. The CDR3 is CASSLRLPRAYEQYF. In nucleotides, the CDR3 is TGTGCCAGCAGTTTACGATTGCCGAGGGCCTACGAGCAGTACTTC.

The CDR3 loop reads CAISDRVASYEQYF. The CDR3 bases are TGTGCCATCAGCGACAGGGTCGCATCCTACGAGCAGTACTTC. This chain uses TRBV10-3 with TRBJ2-7; 7 bases agree with TRBD1. This CDR3 has 14 amino acids. Looked up from germline, CDR1 is ENHRY and CDR2 is SYGVKD. The V segment lost 6 bases and the J segment 1 base; nucleotides outside the gene matches: 6.

The chain has TRBV29-1 and TRBJ2-7; 7 nucleotides agree with TRBD1. CDR3 length: 12 residues. With 6 bases clipped from V and 5 bases from J, the junction kept 7 bases outside the gene matches. Germline CDR1 is SQVTM and CDR2 is ANQGSEA. The CDR3 spells CSVQRTGDEQYF. CDR3 DNA: TGCAGCGTACAACGGACAGGAGACGAGCAGTACTTC.

V gene TRBV5-1 combines with J gene TRBJ2-5; perhaps TRBD1 as D (5 bases). The J call could be wrong; TRBJ2-7 is a better fit for the DNA end. Germline CDR1 is SGHRS and CDR2 is YFSETQ. The CDR3 runs to 15 residues. The CDR3 nucleotides are TGCGCCAGCTCCCCCAGGGTGGACCGCTCCTACGAGCAGTACTTC. Protein sequence: CASSPRVDRSYEQYF.

This clone was observed a single time. The chain combines TRBV9 with TRBJ2-1, with D possibly being TRBD2 (6 bases). In germline, CDR1 is SGDLS, CDR2 YYNGEE. CDR3 length equals 15 residues. V dropped 0 bases and J dropped 5 bases, with 12 bases sitting between them. This CDR3 reads CASSVARRGDNEQFF. The DNA of the CDR3 is TGTGCCAGCAGCGTAGCGAGGAGGGGAGACAATGAGCAGTTCTTC.